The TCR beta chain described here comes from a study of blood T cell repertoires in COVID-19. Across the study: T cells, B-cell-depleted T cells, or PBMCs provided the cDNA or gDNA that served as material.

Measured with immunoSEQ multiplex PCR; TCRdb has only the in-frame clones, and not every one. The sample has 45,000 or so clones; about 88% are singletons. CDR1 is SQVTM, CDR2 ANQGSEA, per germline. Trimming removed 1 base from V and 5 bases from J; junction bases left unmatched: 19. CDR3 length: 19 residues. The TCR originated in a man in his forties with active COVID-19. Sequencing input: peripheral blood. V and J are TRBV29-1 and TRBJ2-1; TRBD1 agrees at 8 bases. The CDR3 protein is CSVEGNRRGRQGANNEQFF. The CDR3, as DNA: TGCAGCGTTGAAGGGAACCGTCGCGGTCGCCAGGGGGCCAACAATGAGCAGTTCTTC.